These 27 T cell receptor beta chains were sequenced from one sample in a study of cytomegalovirus exposure and HLA in healthy donors. A multiplex PCR was run with 60 Vbeta primers and 13 Jbeta primers. Measured with immunoSEQ multiplex PCR; TCRdb has only the in-frame clones, and not every one. The sample has roughly 120,000 clones, 74% seen once. Specimen: PBMCs. These TCRs come from a woman aged 45-59 years in good health and CMV-seropositive.

Only a few counts were recorded for this clone. This sequence joins TRBV18 and TRBJ2-1; 7 bases align to TRBD2. The CDR3 loop spans 19 amino acids. In germline, CDR1 is KGHSH, CDR2 LQKENI. After removal of 4 bases from V and 1 base from J, the junction contained 16 bases not matched to a gene. CDR3 protein: CASSRGGLKTPTSYNEQFF. The CDR3 nucleotides are TGTGCCAGCTCACGGGGGGGATTAAAGACACCTACTTCCTACAATGAGCAGTTCTTC.

In its sample, this clone was seen once. The J gene is TRBJ2-3, the V gene TRBV14, with TRBD2 identical over 12 bases. The germline gives CDR1 SGHDN, CDR2 FVKESK. The CDR3 covers 15 residues. V dropped 4 bases and J dropped 2; count of bases not matched to a gene: 1. The CDR3 nucleotides are TGTGCCAGCAGCCGACTAGCGGGGGACACAGATACGCAGTATTTT. This translates into CASSRLAGDTDTQYF.

The rearrangement uses TRBV5-1 and TRBJ2-2; no clear D gene. The CDR3 totals 14 residues. From germline, CDR1 is SGHRS and CDR2 YFSETQ. V lost 2 bases and J lost 6, with 11 bases in between. The CDR3 DNA is TGCGCCAGCAGCTTTGGTTCGCCAGCCGGGGAGCTGTTTTTT. Amino acids: CASSFGSPAGELFF. Based on the CDR3 plus reference TRBV5-1 and TRBJ2-2, the full variable domain is KAGVTQTPRYLIKTRGQQVTLSCSPISGHRSVSWYQQTPGQGLQFLFEYFSETQRNKGNFPGRFSGRQFSNSRSEMNVSTLELGDSALYLCASSFGSPAGELFFGEGSRLTVL.

This chain connects TRBV9 to TRBJ1-5, with a weak D call TRBD1 (6 bases). The CDR3 is made up of 14 amino acids. V was shortened by 3 bases and J by 8 bases, with 15 bases between the two germline ends. Germline V gene data show CDR1 as SGDLS and CDR2 as YYNGEE. This CDR3 is CASSERAGDKPQHF. The CDR3 DNA reads TGTGCCAGCAGCGAGAGGGCAGGGGATAAGCCCCAGCATTTT.

This clone occurred a few times. The V gene is TRBV7-9, the J gene TRBJ1-1; tentative D call: TRBD1 (6 bases). The CDR3 runs to 13 residues. Germline CDR1 is SEHNR and CDR2 is FQNEAQ (reference sequence). V was cut by 1 base and J by 10 bases, with 13 bases left in between. CDR3 in DNA: TGTGCCAGCAGCTTAGGTGACTCAGGGGCAGCTTTCTTT. It translates to CASSLGDSGAAFF. Full variable domain (rest looked up from reference TRBV7-9 and TRBJ1-1): DTGVSQNPRHKITKRGQNVTFRCDPISEHNRLYWYRQTLGQGPEFLTYFQNEAQLEKSRLLSDRFSAERPKGSFSTLEIQRTEQGDSAMYLCASSLGDSGAAFFGQGTRLTVV.

This sequence joins TRBV6-5 and TRBJ2-4; D is unclear. V was clipped by 6 bases and J by 1 base, with 13 bases between them. CDR3 length: 15 residues. Germline values: CDR1 MNHEY, CDR2 SVGAGI. The CDR3 sequence: CASSLSLGAKNIQYF. The CDR3 DNA sequence: TGTGCCAGCAGCCTATCACTCGGGGCCAAAAACATTCAGTACTTC.

The rearrangement joins TRBV4-3 to TRBJ1-3, with TRBD1 identical over 9 bases. Germline CDR1 is LGHNA and CDR2 is YSLEER. This CDR3 has 17 residues. With V trimmed by 0 bases and J by 2 bases, 5 bases remained unmatched. CDR3 DNA sequence: TGCGCCAGCAGCCAAGATTGGGACAGGGCAGCTGGAAACACCATATATTTT. Residues: CASSQDWDRAAGNTIYF.

The chain couples TRBV28 to TRBJ2-7, with unresolved D. V shed 6 bases and J shed 3 bases, with 6 bases lying between them. From germline, CDR1 is MDHEN and CDR2 SYDVKM. The CDR3 is 11 amino acids. The CDR3 DNA sequence: TGTGCCAGCAGCCTCGGCTACGAGCAGTACTTC. Translating it yields CASSLGYEQYF.

This rearrangement joins TRBV9 to TRBJ2-7, with D possibly TRBD1 on 5 matching bases. CDR1 is SGDLS, CDR2 YYNGEE, per germline. Trimming took 4 bases from V and 1 from J, leaving 9 bases between them. The length of the CDR3 is 13 residues. The CDR3 spells CASSTSGSYEQYF. As DNA, the CDR3 is TGTGCCAGCAGCACCTCAGGGTCCTACGAGCAGTACTTC.

This chain links TRBV7-2 with TRBJ1-6; 7 bases map to TRBD1. V gave up 8 bases and J gave up 8 bases; unmatched junction bases: 6. The CDR3 is 13 residues long. Germline V CDR1 and CDR2: SGHTA, FQGNSA. CDR3 loop: CASGRQGDSPLHF. The CDR3 region has the DNA TGTGCCAGCGGGAGACAGGGAGATTCACCCCTCCACTTT.

The chain recombines TRBV20-1 with TRBJ1-1; D ambiguous. The CDR3 is 11 amino acids. Germline CDR1 and CDR2: DFQATT and SNEGSKA (reference sequence). V was shortened by 5 bases and J by 7 bases, with 11 bases between the two germline ends. This CDR3 is CSAPAGFEAFF. As DNA, the CDR3 is TGCAGTGCTCCGGCAGGTTTTGAAGCTTTCTTT.

In this sample, this clone turned up a few times. This rearrangement joins TRBV10-3 to TRBJ1-3; possibly TRBD1 for D (5 bases). Germline V lookup: CDR1 ENHRY, CDR2 SYGVKD. This CDR3 comprises 16 residues. V dropped 4 bases and J dropped 3 bases, with 16 bases sitting between them. The CDR3 here is CAISALSRRGGNTIYF. Here the CDR3 DNA reads TGTGCCATCAGTGCCCTGAGCCGGAGGGGTGGAAACACCATATATTTT.

This chain joins TRBV27 and TRBJ2-1, with D possibly matching TRBD1 (6 bases). V lost 6 bases and J 2 bases, leaving 14 bases between the germline ends. The CDR3 covers 15 residues. Per germline, CDR1 MNHEY and CDR2 SMNVEV (reference sequence). In nucleotides, the CDR3 is TGTGCCAGCAGACTCGGACAGATGCCCTACAATGAGCAGTTCTTC. This gives the protein CASRLGQMPYNEQFF.

The chain employs TRBV5-1 and TRBJ2-3; 8 nucleotides line up with TRBD2. This CDR3 region has 14 residues. CDR1 is SGHRS and CDR2 is YFSETQ in the germline V gene. The V segment lost 7 bases and the J segment 2 bases; nucleotides outside the gene matches: 6. The CDR3 here is CASAGGGTTDTQYF. DNA for the CDR3: TGCGCCAGCGCCGGCGGGGGGACCACAGATACGCAGTATTTT.

The chain is built from TRBV19 and TRBJ1-3; D gene ambiguous. Looked up from germline, CDR1 is LNHDA and CDR2 is SQIVND (reference sequence). This CDR3 has 16 residues. V lost 6 bases and J lost 0, with 15 bases in between. CDR3 loop: CASSGLLGPSGNTIYF. The CDR3 DNA reads TGTGCCAGTAGCGGACTACTTGGGCCCTCTGGAAACACCATATATTTT.

V usage is TRBV7-2 and J usage is TRBJ1-2, with D perhaps matching TRBD1 (5 bases). Trimming pared 1 base from V and 4 bases from J, leaving 16 bases between. This CDR3 is built from 16 residues. CDR1 is SGHTA, CDR2 FQGNSA, per germline. CDR3 protein: CASSLVGWGHLYGYTF. The DNA of the CDR3 is TGTGCCAGCAGCTTAGTAGGGTGGGGCCACCTCTATGGCTACACCTTC. The variable domain in full, with the rest retrieved from reference TRBV7-2 and TRBJ1-2, is GAGVSQSPSNKVTEKGKDVELRCDPISGHTALYWYRQSLGQGLEFLIYFQGNSAPDKSGLPSDRFSAERTGGSVSTLTIQRTQQEDSAVYLCASSLVGWGHLYGYTFGSGTRLTVV.

This clone was detected only once. This chain links TRBV5-6 with TRBJ2-1, with 9 bases aligning to TRBD1. The CDR3 is 17 amino acids. With 3 bases clipped from V and 3 bases from J, the junction kept 10 bases outside the gene matches. Germline V gene data show CDR1 as SGHDT and CDR2 as YYEEEE. CDR3: CASSWGIQGADYNEQFF. DNA of the CDR3: TGTGCCAGCAGCTGGGGGATACAGGGGGCGGACTACAATGAGCAGTTCTTC. The variable domain in full, with the rest retrieved from reference TRBV5-6 and TRBJ2-1, is DAGVTQSPTHLIKTRGQQVTLRCSPKSGHDTVSWYQQALGQGPQFIFQYYEEEERQRGNFPDRFSGHQFPNYSSELNVNALLLGDSALYLCASSWGIQGADYNEQFFGPGTRLTVL.

This chain connects TRBV6-1 to TRBJ2-5; D ambiguous. Germline V gives CDR1 MNHNS, CDR2 SASEGT. CDR3 length: 15 residues. V lost 4 bases and J lost 5, with 17 bases in between. The CDR3: CASSGQPWSSETQYF. The CDR3 region has the DNA TGTGCCAGCAGTGGACAACCGTGGTCGTCTGAGACCCAGTACTTC.

The rearrangement joins TRBV5-6 to TRBJ2-7; a possible D gene is TRBD2 (5 bases). V dropped 5 bases and J dropped 2 bases, with 8 bases sitting between them. This CDR3 has 12 amino acids. Per the germline V gene, CDR1 is SGHDT and CDR2 is YYEEEE. CDR3 in amino acids: CASSMGAYEQYF. The CDR3 nucleotides read TGTGCCAGCAGTATGGGAGCCTACGAGCAGTACTTC.

With respect to this clone: A read error may account for a junction end that differs from germline. This chain joins TRBV11-2 and TRBJ1-5; TRBD1 matches at 8 bases. CDR1 is SGHAT, CDR2 FQNNGV, per germline. The CDR3 covers 14 residues. CDR3 residues: CASSVDRGQQPQHF. As DNA, the CDR3 is TGTGCCAGCAGCGTAGACAGGGGACAGCAGCCCCAGCATTTT.

This clone was counted a single time. The chain recombines TRBV6-5 with TRBJ2-7; tentatively, D is TRBD1 (6 bases). The V end lost 4 bases, the J end lost 12 bases, and 13 bases lay between the germline ends. Germline assignment: CDR1 MNHEY and CDR2 SVGAGI. The CDR3 loop spans 11 amino acids. CDR3 bases: TGTGCCAGCAGTTCCCAGGGGTCCGTGTACTTC. Its translation: CASSSQGSVYF.

This sequence joins TRBV6-6 and TRBJ1-2; D ambiguous. CDR1 MNHNY and CDR2 SVGAGI come from the germline V gene (reference sequence). The V and J ends lost 5 bases and 5 bases respectively, with 9 bases between them. This CDR3 region has 12 residues. CDR3 bases: TGTGCCAGCAGTCTAGAGAAGTATGGCTACACCTTC. Translation: CASSLEKYGYTF.

This clone showed up just a few times. This rearrangement joins TRBV2 to TRBJ2-7; 7 nucleotides line up with TRBD2. V trimming: 7 bases; J trimming: 2 bases; junction bases outside the gene matches: 11. Germline V gene data show CDR1 as SNHLY and CDR2 as FYNNEI. The CDR3 has 15 amino acids. The CDR3 DNA sequence: TGTGCCAGCATCGCCGACCGGGGGGACCCCTACGAGCAGTACTTC. Translation: CASIADRGDPYEQYF. Variable domain in full (rest from reference TRBV2 and TRBJ2-7): EPEVTQTPSHQVTQMGQEVILRCVPISNHLYFYWYRQILGQKVEFLVSFYNNEISEKSEIFDDQFSVERPDGSNFTLKIRSTKLEDSAMYFCASIADRGDPYEQYFGPGTRLTVT.

This sequence joins TRBV7-3 and TRBJ2-3, with 7 bases aligning to TRBD1. J lost 6 bases, V lost 2 bases, and 2 bases had no gene match. The germline CDR1 and CDR2 sequences are SGHTA and FQGTGA. The CDR3 sequence is 13 residues long. The CDR3 DNA reads TGTGCCAGCAGCTTATCAGGGGGTGATACGCAGTATTTT. This translates into CASSLSGGDTQYF.

In this sample, this clone turned up a few times. The CDR3 DNA is TGCGCCAGCAGCCACGAGAAGGGGACAGGCTACGAGCAGTACTTC. The encoded protein is CASSHEKGTGYEQYF. This chain joins TRBV4-3 and TRBJ2-7; 8 bases match TRBD1. This CDR3 is 15 amino acids long. The V gene end was trimmed by 3 bases and the J gene end by 3 bases; junction bases not matched to a gene: 7. Germline V gene lookup returns CDR1 LGHNA and CDR2 YSLEER.

The CDR3 bases are TGTGCCAGCAGTTACCATCTAGCGGGGGGGACCTACGAGCAGTACTTC. It yields the protein CASSYHLAGGTYEQYF. The V and J genes are TRBV6-6 and TRBJ2-5, with 12 bases identical to TRBD2. TRBJ2-7 matches the DNA end more closely, so the J call is doubtful. The germline CDR1 and CDR2 sequences are MNHNY and SVGAGI (reference sequence). The CDR3 covers 16 residues.

For the CDR3, the DNA is TGTGCCAGCAGCTTAGACAGGGGATGGGGCTACGAGCAGTACTTC. Amino acid sequence: CASSLDRGWGYEQYF. This chain connects TRBV7-8 to TRBJ2-5; 7 nucleotides align to TRBD1. The last part of the DNA fits TRBJ2-7 better; the J call may be wrong. Germline values: CDR1 SGHVS, CDR2 FQNEAQ. The CDR3 runs 15 residues.